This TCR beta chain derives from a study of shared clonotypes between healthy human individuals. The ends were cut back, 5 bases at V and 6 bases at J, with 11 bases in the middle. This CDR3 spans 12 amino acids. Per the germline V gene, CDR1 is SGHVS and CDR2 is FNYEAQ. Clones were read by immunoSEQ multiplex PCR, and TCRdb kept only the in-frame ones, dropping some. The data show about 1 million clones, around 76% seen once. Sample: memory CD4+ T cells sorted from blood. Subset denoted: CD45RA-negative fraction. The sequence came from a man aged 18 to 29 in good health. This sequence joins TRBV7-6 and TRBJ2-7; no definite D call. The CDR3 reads CASSQTWGEQYF. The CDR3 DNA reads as TGTGCCAGCAGCCAAACGTGGGGCGAGCAGTACTTC.